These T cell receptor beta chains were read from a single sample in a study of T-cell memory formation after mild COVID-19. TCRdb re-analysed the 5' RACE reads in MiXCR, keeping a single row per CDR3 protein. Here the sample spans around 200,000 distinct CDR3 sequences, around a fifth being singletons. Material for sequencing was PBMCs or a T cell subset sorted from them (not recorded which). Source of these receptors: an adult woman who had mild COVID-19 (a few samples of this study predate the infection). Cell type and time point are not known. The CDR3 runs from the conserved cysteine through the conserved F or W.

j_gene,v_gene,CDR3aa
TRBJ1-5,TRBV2,CASSGIYPQGARVEPQHF
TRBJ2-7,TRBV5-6,CASSGGTGSYEQYF
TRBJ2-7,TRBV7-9,CASSSQGAEWESSYEQYF
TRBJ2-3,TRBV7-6,CASSSTTSGWADTQYF
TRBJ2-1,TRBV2,CASSVGAYNEQFF
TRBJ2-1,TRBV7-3,CASSRTGTSVNEQFF
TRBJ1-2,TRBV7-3,CASSLNQFRAYGYTF
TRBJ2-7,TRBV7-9,CASPGVDEQYF
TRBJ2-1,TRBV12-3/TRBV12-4,CASKGASNNEQFF
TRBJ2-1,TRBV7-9,CASSPTPSYNEQFF